A single sample gave rise to the 5 T cell receptor beta chains below, sequenced in a study of cytomegalovirus exposure and HLA in healthy donors. Primers: 60 Vbeta forward and 13 Jbeta reverse. The repertoire was sequenced with immunoSEQ multiplex PCR; TCRdb's copy has only in-frame clones and lacks some. The sample holds approximately 170,000 clones; roughly 80% are singletons and the top ten take under 1.5%. The sequenced sample was PBMCs. The origin of the receptors is a man aged 45-65 years in good health and CMV-seropositive.

The chain recombines TRBV5-1 with TRBJ2-7, with 8 bases fitting TRBD1. The CDR3 sequence is 14 residues long. Germline lookup yields CDR1 SGHRS and CDR2 YFSETQ. The J segment lost 2 bases and the V segment lost 4 bases, leaving 5 bases of the junction unmatched. CDR3 nucleotides: TGCGCCAGCAGCCCCGACAGGGGACCCTACGAGCAGTACTTC. Protein sequence: CASSPDRGPYEQYF.

V and J are TRBV25-1 and TRBJ2-1, with TRBD2 matching over 7 bases. The CDR3 spans 15 residues. J was trimmed by 5 bases and V by 6 bases; bases with no gene match: 10. The germline V gene encodes CDR1 MGHDK and CDR2 SYGVNS. The CDR3 sequence is CASSQAGSSHNEQFF. In DNA form, the CDR3 reads TGTGCCAGCAGCCAAGCGGGGAGTAGCCACAATGAGCAGTTCTTC.

The rearrangement links TRBV20-1 to TRBJ2-7; a possible D gene is TRBD2 (5 bases). This CDR3 region has 10 residues. In germline, CDR1 is DFQATT, CDR2 SNEGSKA (reference sequence). V was shortened by 4 bases and J by 6 bases, with 7 bases between the two germline ends. The CDR3 sequence is CSAITSEQYF. CDR3 DNA sequence: TGCAGTGCTATAACTAGCGAGCAGTACTTC.

The chain uses TRBV5-4 and TRBJ2-2, with D perhaps TRBD2 (6 bases). Between the trimmed V and J ends, which lost 4 bases and 4 bases, there was a span of 14 bases. This CDR3 has 15 residues. CDR1 is SGHNT and CDR2 is YYREEE in the germline V gene (reference sequence). The CDR3 bases are TGTGCCAGCAGCCCGCGGGACTTCGGCACCGGGGAGCTGTTTTTT. It specifies CASSPRDFGTGELFF.

This chain connects TRBV6-6 to TRBJ2-5; 7 bases agree with TRBD1. This CDR3 is 14 amino acids long. J lost 4 bases, V lost 0 bases, and 2 bases had no gene match. CDR1 and CDR2 (germline): MNHNY, SVGAGI (reference sequence). CDR3 coding DNA: TGTGCCAGCAGTTACTCGGCAGGGGGAGAGACCCAGTACTTC. This codes for CASSYSAGGETQYF.